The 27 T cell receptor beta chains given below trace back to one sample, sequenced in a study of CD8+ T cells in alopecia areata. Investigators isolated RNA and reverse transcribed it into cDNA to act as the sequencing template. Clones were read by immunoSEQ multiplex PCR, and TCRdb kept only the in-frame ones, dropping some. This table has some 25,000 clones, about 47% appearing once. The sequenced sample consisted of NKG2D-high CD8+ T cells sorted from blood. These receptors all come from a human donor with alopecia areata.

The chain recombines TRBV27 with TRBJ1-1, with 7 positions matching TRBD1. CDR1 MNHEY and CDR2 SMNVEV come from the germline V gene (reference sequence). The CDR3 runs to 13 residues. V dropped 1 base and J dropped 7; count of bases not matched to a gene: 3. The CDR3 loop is CASSLYNRGEAFF. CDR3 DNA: TGTGCCAGCAGTTTATACAACAGGGGTGAAGCTTTCTTT.

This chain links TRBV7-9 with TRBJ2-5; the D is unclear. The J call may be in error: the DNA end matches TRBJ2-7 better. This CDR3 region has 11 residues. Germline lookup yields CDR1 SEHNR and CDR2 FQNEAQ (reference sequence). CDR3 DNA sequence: TGTGCCAGCAGCTTCCGACACGAGCAGTACTTC. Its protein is CASSFRHEQYF.

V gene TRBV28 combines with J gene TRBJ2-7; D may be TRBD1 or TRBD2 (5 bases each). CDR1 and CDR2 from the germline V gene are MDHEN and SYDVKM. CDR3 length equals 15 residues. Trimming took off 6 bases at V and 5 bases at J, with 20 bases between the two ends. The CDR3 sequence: CASRPGPLLRHEQYF. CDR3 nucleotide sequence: TGTGCCAGCAGGCCGGGACCACTTTTGCGGCACGAGCAGTACTTC.

The CDR3 bases are TGTGCCAGCAGTTCCCGGGGGGACAATGAGCAGTTCTTC. Protein sequence: CASSSRGDNEQFF. The chain recombines TRBV11-3 with TRBJ2-1; TRBD2 aligns across 7 bases. This CDR3 is 13 amino acids long. Germline CDR1 SGHNT, CDR2 YENEEA. Unmatched junction bases numbered 4, after V lost 6 bases and J lost 5 bases.

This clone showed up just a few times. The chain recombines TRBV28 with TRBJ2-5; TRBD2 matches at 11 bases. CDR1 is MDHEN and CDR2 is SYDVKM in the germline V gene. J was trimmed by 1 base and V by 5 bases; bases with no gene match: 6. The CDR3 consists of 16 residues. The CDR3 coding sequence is TGTGCCAGCAGTCCACGACTAGCGGGAAGCCAAGAGACCCAGTACTTC. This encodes CASSPRLAGSQETQYF.

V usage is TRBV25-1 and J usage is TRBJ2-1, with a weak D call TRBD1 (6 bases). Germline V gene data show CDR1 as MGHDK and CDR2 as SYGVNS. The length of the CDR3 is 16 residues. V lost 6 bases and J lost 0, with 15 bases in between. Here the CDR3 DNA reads TGTGCCAGCAGCATCAGGGACACCCGCTCCTACAATGAGCAGTTCTTC. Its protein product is CASSIRDTRSYNEQFF.

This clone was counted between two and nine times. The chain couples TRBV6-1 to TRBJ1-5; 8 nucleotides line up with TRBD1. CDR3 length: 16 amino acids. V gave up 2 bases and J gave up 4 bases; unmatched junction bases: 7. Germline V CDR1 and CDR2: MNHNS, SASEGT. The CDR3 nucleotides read TGTGCCAGCAGTGAATGGGCAGGGGGCCTAAATCAGCCCCAGCATTTT. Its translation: CASSEWAGGLNQPQHF.

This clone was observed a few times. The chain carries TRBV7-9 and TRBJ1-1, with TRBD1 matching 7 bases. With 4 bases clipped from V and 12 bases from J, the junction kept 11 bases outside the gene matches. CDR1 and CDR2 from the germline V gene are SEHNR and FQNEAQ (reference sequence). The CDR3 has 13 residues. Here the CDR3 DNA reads TGTGCCAGCAGCTCCGGTCGGGACAGAGGAACTTTCTTT. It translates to CASSSGRDRGTFF.

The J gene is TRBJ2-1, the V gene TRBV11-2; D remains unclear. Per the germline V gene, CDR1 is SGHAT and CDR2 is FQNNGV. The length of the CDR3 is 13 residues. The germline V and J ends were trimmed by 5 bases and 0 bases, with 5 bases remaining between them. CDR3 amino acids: CASSPRSYNEQFF. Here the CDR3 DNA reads TGTGCCAGCAGCCCCCGCTCCTACAATGAGCAGTTCTTC.

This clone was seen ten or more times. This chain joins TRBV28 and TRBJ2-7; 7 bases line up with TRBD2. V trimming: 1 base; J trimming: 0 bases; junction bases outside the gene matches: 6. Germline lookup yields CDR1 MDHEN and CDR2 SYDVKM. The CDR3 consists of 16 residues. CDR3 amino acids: CASSLLGGVFSYEQYF. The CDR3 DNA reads TGTGCCAGCAGTTTATTGGGGGGGGTATTCTCCTACGAGCAGTACTTC.

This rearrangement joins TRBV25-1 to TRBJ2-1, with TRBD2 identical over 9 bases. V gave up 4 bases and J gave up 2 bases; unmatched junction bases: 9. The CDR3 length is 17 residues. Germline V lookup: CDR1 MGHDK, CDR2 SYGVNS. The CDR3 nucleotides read TGTGCCAGCAGTGTCCACGAGACTAGCGGTCCCTACAATGAGCAGTTCTTC. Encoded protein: CASSVHETSGPYNEQFF.

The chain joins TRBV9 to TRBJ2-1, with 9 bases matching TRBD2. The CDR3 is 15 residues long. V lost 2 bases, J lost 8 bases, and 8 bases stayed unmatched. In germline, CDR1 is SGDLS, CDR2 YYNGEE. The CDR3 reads CASSVSLAGVHEQFF. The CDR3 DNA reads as TGTGCCAGCAGCGTTAGTTTAGCGGGAGTCCATGAGCAGTTCTTC.

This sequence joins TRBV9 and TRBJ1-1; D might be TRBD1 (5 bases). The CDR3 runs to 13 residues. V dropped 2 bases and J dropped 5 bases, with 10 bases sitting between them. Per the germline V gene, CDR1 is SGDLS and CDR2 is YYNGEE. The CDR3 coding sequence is TGTGCCAGCAGCGTCGGGACGGGAACTGAAGCTTTCTTT. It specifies CASSVGTGTEAFF.

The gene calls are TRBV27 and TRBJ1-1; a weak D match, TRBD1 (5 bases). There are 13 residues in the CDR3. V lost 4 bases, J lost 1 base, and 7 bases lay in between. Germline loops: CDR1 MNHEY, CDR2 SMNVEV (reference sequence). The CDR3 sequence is CASSSGPNTEAFF. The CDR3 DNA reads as TGTGCCAGCAGTTCGGGACCGAACACTGAAGCTTTCTTT.

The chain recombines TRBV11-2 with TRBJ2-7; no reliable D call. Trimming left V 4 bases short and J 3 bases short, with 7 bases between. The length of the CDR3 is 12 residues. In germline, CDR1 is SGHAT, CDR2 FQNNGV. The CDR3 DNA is TGTGCCAGCAGCTCTTCAGGCTACGAGCAGTACTTC. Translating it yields CASSSSGYEQYF. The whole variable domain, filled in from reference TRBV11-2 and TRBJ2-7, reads EAGVAQSPRYKIIEKRQSVAFWCNPISGHATLYWYQQILGQGPKLLIQFQNNGVVDDSQLPKDRFSAERLKGVDSTLKIQPAKLEDSAVYLCASSSSGYEQYFGPGTRLTVT.

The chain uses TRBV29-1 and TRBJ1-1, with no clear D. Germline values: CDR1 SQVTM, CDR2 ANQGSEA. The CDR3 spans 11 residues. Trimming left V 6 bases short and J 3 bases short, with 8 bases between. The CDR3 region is CSVRTDTEAFF. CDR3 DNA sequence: TGCAGCGTCCGAACCGACACTGAAGCTTTCTTT.

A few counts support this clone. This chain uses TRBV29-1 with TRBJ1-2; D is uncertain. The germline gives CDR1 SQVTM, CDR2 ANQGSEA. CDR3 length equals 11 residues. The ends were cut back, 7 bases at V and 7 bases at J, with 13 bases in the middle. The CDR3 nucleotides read TGCAGCGCCCCTAGCGAGTCTGGCTACACCTTC. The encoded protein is CSAPSESGYTF.

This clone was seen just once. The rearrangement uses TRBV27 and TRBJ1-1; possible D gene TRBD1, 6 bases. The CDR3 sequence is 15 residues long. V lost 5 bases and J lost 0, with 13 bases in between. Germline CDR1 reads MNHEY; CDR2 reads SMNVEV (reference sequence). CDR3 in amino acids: CASSRTGSMNTEAFF. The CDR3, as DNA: TGTGCCAGCAGTCGTACAGGGTCCATGAACACTGAAGCTTTCTTT.

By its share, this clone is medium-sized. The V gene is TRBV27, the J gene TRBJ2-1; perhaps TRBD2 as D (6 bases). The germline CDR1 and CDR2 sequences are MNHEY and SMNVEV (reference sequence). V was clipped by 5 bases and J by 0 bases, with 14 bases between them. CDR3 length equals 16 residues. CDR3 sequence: CASSPSGLSSYNEQFF. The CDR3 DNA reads TGTGCCAGCAGTCCCAGCGGGCTAAGCTCCTACAATGAGCAGTTCTTC.

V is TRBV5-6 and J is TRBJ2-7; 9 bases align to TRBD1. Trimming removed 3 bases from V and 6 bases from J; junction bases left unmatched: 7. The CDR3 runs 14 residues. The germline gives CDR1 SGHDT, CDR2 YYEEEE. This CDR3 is CASSSAGQGTEQYF. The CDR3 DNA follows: TGTGCCAGCAGCTCGGCGGGACAGGGAACCGAGCAGTACTTC.

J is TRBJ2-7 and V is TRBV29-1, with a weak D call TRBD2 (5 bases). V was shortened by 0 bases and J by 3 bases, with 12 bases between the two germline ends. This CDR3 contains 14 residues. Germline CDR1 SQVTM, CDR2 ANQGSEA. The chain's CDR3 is CSVEERTSGYEQYF. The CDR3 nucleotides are TGCAGCGTTGAAGAACGTACAAGCGGCTACGAGCAGTACTTC.

The CDR3 spells CASSSAGTDYGYTF. DNA of the CDR3: TGTGCCAGCAGTTCGGCAGGGACAGACTATGGCTACACCTTC. This chain connects TRBV28 to TRBJ1-2; 7 bases align to TRBD1. This CDR3 is built from 14 residues. The J segment lost 3 bases and the V segment lost 4 bases, leaving 5 bases of the junction unmatched. CDR1 is MDHEN, CDR2 SYDVKM, per germline.

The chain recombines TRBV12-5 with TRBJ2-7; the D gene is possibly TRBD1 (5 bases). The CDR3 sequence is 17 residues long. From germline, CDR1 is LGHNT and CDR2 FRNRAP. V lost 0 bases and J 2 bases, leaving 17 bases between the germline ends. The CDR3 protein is CASGLVRVMGPTYEQYF. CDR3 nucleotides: TGTGCTAGTGGTTTGGTACGTGTTATGGGGCCGACCTACGAGCAGTACTTC. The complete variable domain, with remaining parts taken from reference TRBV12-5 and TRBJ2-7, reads DARVTQTPRHKVTEMGQEVTMRCQPILGHNTVFWYRQTMMQGLELLAYFRNRAPLDDSGMPKDRFSAEMPDATLATLKIQPSEPRDSAVYFCASGLVRVMGPTYEQYFGPGTRLTVT.

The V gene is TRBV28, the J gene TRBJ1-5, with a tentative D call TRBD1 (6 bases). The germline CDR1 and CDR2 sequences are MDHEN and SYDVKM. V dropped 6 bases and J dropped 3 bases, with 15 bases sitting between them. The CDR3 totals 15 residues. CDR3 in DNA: TGTGCCAGCAGAGATAGACAGGCTAACAATCAGCCCCAGCATTTT. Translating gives CASRDRQANNQPQHF.

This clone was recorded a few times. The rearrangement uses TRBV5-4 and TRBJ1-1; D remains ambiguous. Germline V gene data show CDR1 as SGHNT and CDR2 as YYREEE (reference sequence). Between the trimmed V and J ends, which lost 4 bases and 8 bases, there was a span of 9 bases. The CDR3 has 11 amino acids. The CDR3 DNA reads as TGTGCCAGCAGCGTCGGAGGGGAAGCTTTCTTT. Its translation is CASSVGGEAFF.

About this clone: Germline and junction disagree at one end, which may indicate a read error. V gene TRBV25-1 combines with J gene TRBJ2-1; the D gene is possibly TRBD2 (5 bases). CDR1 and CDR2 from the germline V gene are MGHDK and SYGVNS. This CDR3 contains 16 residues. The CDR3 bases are TGTTCCAGCAGTGAATCTGGAGACTACCGCGACAATGAGCAGTTCTTC. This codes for CSSSESGDYRDNEQFF.

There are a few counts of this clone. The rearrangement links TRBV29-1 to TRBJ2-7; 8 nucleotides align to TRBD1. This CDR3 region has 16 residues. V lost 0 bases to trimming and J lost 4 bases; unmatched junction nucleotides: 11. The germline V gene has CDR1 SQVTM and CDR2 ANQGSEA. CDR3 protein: CSVEDPQGQAGYEQYF. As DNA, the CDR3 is TGCAGCGTTGAAGATCCCCAGGGACAGGCCGGTTACGAGCAGTACTTC.